This TCR beta chain originates from a study of T-cell reconstitution after alpha-beta-depleted transplantation in children. The TCRbeta library incorporated unique molecular identifiers. TCRdb re-analysed the PCR reads in MiXCR, keeping a single row per CDR3 protein. The repertoire has 600,000 to 700,000 distinct CDR3 sequences, roughly 15% of them found once; the top ten carry 1.1%. The CDR3 consists of 16 residues. Trimming removed 2 bases from V and 3 bases from J; junction bases left unmatched: 5. Germline CDR1 MNHNS, CDR2 SASEGT. Ten or more counts support this clonotype. This clonotype originated in a human donor who donated a stem cell graft to a child with acute myeloid leukemia. J is TRBJ2-1 and V is TRBV6-1; TRBD1 agrees at 9 bases. Here the sequenced sample was PBMCs from the stem cell graft donor, taken from the stem cell graft. CDR3 sequence: CASSETGTGFYNEQFF. CDR3 coding DNA: TGTGCCAGCAGTGAAACTGGGACAGGGTTCTACAATGAGCAGTTCTTC.